This T cell receptor beta chain was identified during a study of patients and donors after allogeneic stem cell transplantation. Unmatched junction bases numbered 17, after V lost 4 bases and J lost 4 bases. The CDR3 length is 18 residues. Germline-derived CDR1 and CDR2 are SGHTA and FQGTGA. TCRdb analysed the RT-PCR reads with MiXCR anew, one entry per CDR3 protein. The table has 920,000 or so distinct CDR3 sequences, about a sixth seen once. The sample was blood, either unsorted or a sorted T cell fraction (not recorded which). This chain links TRBV7-3 with TRBJ2-3; 7 positions agree with TRBD2. This TCR was recovered from a human donor who was either an allogeneic HSCT recipient or a stem cell or donor lymphocyte infusion donor (not recorded which). It is not recorded whose cells these are; they may come from a transplant donor. CDR3 nucleotide sequence: TGTGCCAGCAGCTCCCAGAGGGACTACCCGAAGAAGGCAGATACGCAGTATTTT. This translates into CASSSQRDYPKKADTQYF.